These 19 T cell receptor beta chains came from one sample sequenced in a study of identical twins. TCRdb independently ran MiXCR on the 5' RACE reads; one entry per CDR3 protein. Of about 530,000 distinct CDR3 sequences listed, 20% to 25% were seen once; the top ten hold about 0.48%. These data also featured in a second study, about yellow fever vaccine responses in identical twins.

Sequencing was performed on CD4+ T cells sorted from blood. These receptors were taken from a woman aged 18-30 years in good health.

The V and J genes are TRBV29-1 and TRBJ2-3, with D unresolved. The germline V gene has CDR1 SQVTM and CDR2 ANQGSEA. The CDR3 length is 14 residues. V gave up 7 bases and J gave up 2 bases, with 16 bases separating them. The CDR3 DNA sequence: TGCAGCGCAAGTAGCAAGGTTTCCACAGATACGCAGTATTTT. It codes for CSASSKVSTDTQYF.

This clonotype was detected only once. The chain carries TRBV6-2 or TRBV6-3 and TRBJ2-1; the match to TRBD2 covers 12 bases. Germline CDR1 and CDR2: MNHEY and SVGEGT. The V gene end was trimmed by 2 bases and the J gene end by 7 bases; junction bases not matched to a gene: 3. The CDR3 loop spans 15 amino acids. The CDR3 DNA reads TGTGCCAGCAGTTACATGCTAGCGGGGGGGAATGAGCAGTTCTTC. Translation: CASSYMLAGGNEQFF.

This clonotype occurred a few times. The V call is TRBV5-5, the J call TRBJ2-1; the D gene is possibly TRBD2 (6 bases). The V gene lost 1 base and the J gene lost 6 bases, with 11 bases spanning the gap. Germline V lookup: CDR1 SGHKS, CDR2 YYEKEE (reference sequence). CDR3 length: 14 residues. The chain's CDR3 is CASSLRRGGNEQFF. The CDR3 DNA sequence: TGTGCCAGCAGCTTGAGGCGGGGTGGCAATGAGCAGTTCTTC.

At least ten counts were recorded for this clonotype. The chain combines TRBV9 with TRBJ2-2, with D perhaps matching TRBD1 (6 bases). The V and J ends lost 3 bases and 4 bases respectively, with 13 bases between them. This CDR3 is built from 15 residues. Germline CDR1 and CDR2: SGDLS and YYNGEE. In nucleotides, the CDR3 is TGTGCCAGCAGCGGGTACACAGGGAGCACCGGGGAGCTGTTTTTT. Protein: CASSGYTGSTGELFF.

This clonotype appeared a few times. The V and J genes are TRBV7-9 and TRBJ2-7; 14 nucleotides agree with TRBD2. In germline, CDR1 is SEHNR, CDR2 FQNEAQ (reference sequence). The CDR3 loop spans 14 amino acids. With 5 bases clipped from V and 6 bases from J, the junction kept 3 bases outside the gene matches. The DNA for the CDR3 is TGTGCCAGCAGCCAGGGACTAGCGGGAGTCGAGCAGTACTTC. Its translation is CASSQGLAGVEQYF.

The V call is TRBV7-2, the J call TRBJ2-7; 10 bases match TRBD1. The V and J ends lost 4 bases and 4 bases, in that order; junction bases with no gene match: 7. The germline CDR1 and CDR2 sequences are SGHTA and FQGNSA. The CDR3 totals 15 residues. In DNA, the CDR3 is TGTGCCAGCAGCTCAGGGACAGGGGCGAGGTACGAGCAGTACTTC. It is translated as CASSSGTGARYEQYF.

The chain combines TRBV28 with TRBJ2-7; no reliable D call. Germline V lookup: CDR1 MDHEN, CDR2 SYDVKM. V was shortened by 6 bases and J by 2 bases, with 8 bases between the two germline ends. This CDR3 region has 12 residues. The CDR3 spells CASRPDAYEQYF. In DNA, the CDR3 is TGTGCCAGCAGACCGGACGCCTACGAGCAGTACTTC.

This chain links TRBV20-1 with TRBJ2-7; 9 bases agree with TRBD1. Germline trimming cut 1 base from V and 7 bases from J; bases unmatched to any gene: 8. The germline CDR1 and CDR2 sequences are DFQATT and SNEGSKA (reference sequence). This CDR3 region has 14 residues. CDR3 protein: CSARVTGGAGEQYF. The CDR3 DNA is TGCAGTGCTAGAGTTACAGGGGGCGCGGGGGAGCAGTACTTC.

This chain connects TRBV3-1 to TRBJ1-5; D ambiguous. Trimming shortened V by 3 bases and J by 9 bases, and 9 bases separated the two germline ends. There are 12 residues in the CDR3. Germline V gene data show CDR1 as LGHDT and CDR2 as YNNKEL (reference sequence). The CDR3 nucleotides are TGTGCCAGCAGCCACTCCGGGAGGCCCCAGCATTTT. It encodes CASSHSGRPQHF.

In its sample, this clonotype was seen a few times. This chain links TRBV5-1 with TRBJ1-1, with D unclear. The CDR3 length is 13 residues. The germline V gene has CDR1 SGHRS and CDR2 YFSETQ. Trimming stripped 4 bases from V and 1 base from J, with 8 bases between. In DNA, the CDR3 is TGCGCCAGCAGCGAGAGACAGAACACTGAAGCTTTCTTT. This translates into CASSERQNTEAFF.

This clonotype was counted a few times. The gene calls are TRBV12-3 or TRBV12-4 and TRBJ2-7, with D possibly being TRBD1 or TRBD2 (5 bases each). This CDR3 is 15 amino acids long. The germline V and J ends were trimmed by 1 base and 2 bases, with 12 bases remaining between them. This chain's CDR3 is CASSLGGSATYEQYV. The CDR3 DNA follows: TGTGCCAGCAGTTTAGGGGGGTCCGCCACCTACGAGCAGTACGTC.

The chain couples TRBV2 to TRBJ2-1; 13 bases fit TRBD2. Trimming took 2 bases from V and 6 from J; bases not matched to a gene: 7. Germline values: CDR1 SNHLY, CDR2 FYNNEI. The CDR3 has 17 residues. CDR3 residues: CASSERALAGGANEQFF. The CDR3 nucleotides read TGTGCCAGCAGTGAAAGGGCACTAGCGGGGGGGGCCAATGAGCAGTTCTTC.

The rearrangement links TRBV12-3 or TRBV12-4 to TRBJ2-1; 15 bases are shared with TRBD2. The junction had 5 bases not matched to a gene; V was cut back by 7 bases and J by 7 bases. The CDR3 has 15 amino acids. The CDR3 bases are TGTGCCAGCACCTCCGGACTAGCGGGGGGGAATGAGCAGTTCTTC. It encodes CASTSGLAGGNEQFF.

This clonotype was counted a few times. V is TRBV29-1 and J is TRBJ2-7; 9 bases are shared with TRBD1. This CDR3 is 14 amino acids long. Trimming cost V 4 bases and J 3 bases; bases outside gene matches: 7. Per the germline V gene, CDR1 is SQVTM and CDR2 is ANQGSEA. The CDR3 spells CSVGIRDRVYEQYF. The CDR3 DNA is TGCAGCGTTGGGATCCGGGACAGGGTCTACGAGCAGTACTTC.

The genes are TRBV20-1 and TRBJ2-7; unclear D gene. The CDR3 has 12 residues. The germline CDR1 and CDR2 sequences are DFQATT and SNEGSKA (reference sequence). V lost 1 base and J lost 4, with 8 bases in between. The CDR3 DNA sequence: TGCAGTGCTAGAGGTGAGGTTTACGAGCAGTACTTC. Its protein is CSARGEVYEQYF.

This clonotype was seen more than once but under ten times. This rearrangement joins TRBV6-2 or TRBV6-3 to TRBJ2-7, with 7 bases fitting TRBD1. The germline V gene encodes CDR1 MNHEY and CDR2 SVGEGT. Trimming took 6 bases from V and 4 from J; bases not matched to a gene: 6. The CDR3 sequence is 13 residues long. CDR3 in amino acids: CASSKTGMYEQYV. Here the CDR3 DNA reads TGTGCCAGCAGCAAGACAGGGATGTACGAGCAGTACGTC.

The V call is TRBV5-5, the J call TRBJ2-3; 7 bases agree with TRBD2. Germline values: CDR1 SGHKS, CDR2 YYEKEE (reference sequence). The V gene end was trimmed by 5 bases and the J gene end by 2 bases; junction bases not matched to a gene: 8. This CDR3 contains 15 residues. The CDR3 spells CASRGRGLATDTQYF. The CDR3 bases are TGTGCCAGCAGGGGGAGGGGACTTGCCACAGATACGCAGTATTTT.

V is TRBV24-1 and J is TRBJ2-3, with 7 bases that match TRBD1. There are 16 residues in the CDR3. Germline CDR1 reads KGHDR; CDR2 reads SFDVKD. With V trimmed by 5 bases and J by 9 bases, 16 bases remained unmatched. The CDR3 DNA reads as TGTGCCACCAGTGTCCCAACAGGGGCAGGGGCGGGCACGCAGTATTTT. Translating it yields CATSVPTGAGAGTQYF.

In this sample, this clonotype turned up a few times. This sequence joins TRBV2 and TRBJ2-3; 9 positions match TRBD2. In germline, CDR1 is SNHLY, CDR2 FYNNEI. This CDR3 is 14 amino acids long. The junction had 7 bases not matched to a gene; V was cut back by 6 bases and J by 6 bases. CDR3 bases: TGTGCCAGCAGGAAAGCGGGGGGTGCGGATACGCAGTATTTT. Protein product: CASRKAGGADTQYF. The full variable domain, rest sourced from reference TRBV2 and TRBJ2-3, is EPEVTQTPSHQVTQMGQEVILRCVPISNHLYFYWYRQILGQKVEFLVSFYNNEISEKSEIFDDQFSVERPDGSNFTLKIRSTKLEDSAMYFCASRKAGGADTQYFGPGTRLTVL.